Given below is one T cell receptor beta chain in context. This table comes from immunoSEQ multiplex PCR, and its TCRdb copy is limited to in-frame clones, with some not included. In the table there are approximately 1,000,000 clones, 78% of which are singletons. The data were taken from a study of shared clonotypes between healthy human individuals. V was shortened by 4 bases and J by 8 bases, with 19 bases between the two germline ends. The germline gives CDR1 SGDLS, CDR2 YYNGEE. The CDR3 covers 14 residues. Material for sequencing was memory CD4+ T cells from PBMCs. The subset was: CD45RA-negative fraction. The TCR sequence derives from a man aged 18 to 35 in good health. Some clones in this sample may be carry-over from other donors' samples. The J gene is TRBJ2-7, the V gene TRBV9; D perhaps matches TRBD1 (8 bases). CDR3 region: CASSPGGAGVKQYF. For the CDR3, the DNA is TGTGCCAGCAGCCCAGGGGGCGCGGGAGTCAAGCAGTACTTC.